This is a list of T cell receptor beta chains from one sample in a study of beta chain features in type 1 diabetes. Using immunoSEQ multiplex PCR, the repertoire was profiled, and TCRdb retains in-frame clones only, with some absent. In the table there are approximately 150,000 clones, 8% to 13% of which are singletons. Sequencing was performed on naive CD4+ T cells from blood. The source of these receptors is a man younger than 35 in good health. Both conserved end residues are trimmed from each CDR3. A D gene is named only where the DNA matches it firmly.

V gene	J gene	D gene	CDR3 protein
TRBV18	TRBJ1-4	TRBD1	ASSPHGQGVVGEKLF
TRBV29-1	TRBJ2-1	TRBD2	SVQLAGGASYNEQF
TRBV5-4	TRBJ1-2	TRBD1	ASSRDRGDGYT
TRBV6-5	TRBJ2-2	TRBD2	AAGRGGNTGELF
TRBV19	TRBJ2-7	TRBD2	ASSRRGASNEQY
TRBV10-3	TRBJ2-7	.	AISGEPIPSYEQY
TRBV19	TRBJ2-7	.	ASSNTYEQY
TRBV15	TRBJ2-5	.	ATSRVAAIQETQY
TRBV7-6	TRBJ2-5	.	ASSVHIFGGETQY
TRBV6-6	TRBJ2-4	.	ASWGTRENIQY
TRBV7-6	TRBJ1-5	TRBD1	ASSSSTGGNQPQH
TRBV5-1	TRBJ2-5	TRBD2	ASSESGLAGETQY
TRBV7-9	TRBJ1-5	.	ASSLNRPNQPQH